These 32 T cell receptor beta chains came from one sample sequenced in a study of T cell repertoires in cytomegalovirus infection. MiXCR, applied by TCRdb to the reads, yields one record per CDR3 protein. The sample shows fewer than 250,000 distinct CDR3 sequences, 22% of them seen only once. The specimen sequenced was CD8+ T cells from PBMCs. The receptors originated from a human donor in good health (CMV status not recorded). Some clones in this sample may be carry-over from other donors' samples.

The chain is built from TRBV28 and TRBJ2-3; TRBD1 matches at 9 bases. CDR3 length equals 16 residues. V lost 5 bases and J lost 5; bases outside the gene matches: 11. Looked up from germline, CDR1 is MDHEN and CDR2 is SYDVKM. The CDR3: CASSLGQGRSEDTQYF. CDR3 DNA sequence: TGTGCCAGCAGTCTCGGACAGGGGCGTTCGGAAGATACGCAGTATTTT.

In its sample, this clonotype was seen many times. The chain carries TRBV7-2 and TRBJ2-7, with D possibly TRBD2 on 6 matching bases. Trimming removed 4 bases from V and 0 bases from J, with 7 bases in between. The CDR3 length is 13 residues. Germline V gene sequence: CDR1 SGHTA, CDR2 FQGNSA. The CDR3 sequence is CASSWGDSYEQYF. In DNA, the CDR3 is TGTGCCAGCAGCTGGGGGGACTCCTACGAGCAGTACTTC. Looking up the rest from reference TRBV7-2 and TRBJ2-7 gives the full variable domain: GAGVSQSPSNKVTEKGKDVELRCDPISGHTALYWYRQSLGQGLEFLIYFQGNSAPDKSGLPSDRFSAERTGGSVSTLTIQRTQQEDSAVYLCASSWGDSYEQYFGPGTRLTVT.

This clonotype was seen only a few times. The chain recombines TRBV7-9 with TRBJ1-2; perhaps TRBD1 as D (6 bases). V lost 11 bases, J lost 4 bases, and 11 bases lay in between. From germline, CDR1 is SEHNR and CDR2 FQNEAQ (reference sequence). This CDR3 contains 11 residues. CDR3 DNA: TGTGCCTGGGGGCAGCCCTATGGCTACACCTTC. This encodes CAWGQPYGYTF.

CDR3 nucleotide sequence: TGTGCCAGCAGCGAATTATCGGGGTCCTATGGCTACACCTTC. Its translation is CASSELSGSYGYTF. V gene TRBV7-9 combines with J gene TRBJ1-2; no firm D call. Germline assignment: CDR1 SEHNR and CDR2 FQNEAQ (reference sequence). V dropped 5 bases and J dropped 4 bases, with 14 bases sitting between them. The CDR3 has 14 amino acids.

This rearrangement joins TRBV7-9 to TRBJ1-2; D unclear. Per germline, CDR1 SEHNR and CDR2 FQNEAQ (reference sequence). The length of the CDR3 is 14 residues. V was pared by 0 bases and J by 3 bases, with 8 bases between. This CDR3 reads CASSLARGDYGYTF. In nucleotides, the CDR3 is TGTGCCAGCAGCTTAGCCAGAGGCGACTATGGCTACACCTTC. The full variable domain, its missing parts supplied by reference TRBV7-9 and TRBJ1-2, is DTGVSQNPRHKITKRGQNVTFRCDPISEHNRLYWYRQTLGQGPEFLTYFQNEAQLEKSRLLSDRFSAERPKGSFSTLEIQRTEQGDSAMYLCASSLARGDYGYTFGSGTRLTVV.

The chain recombines TRBV2 with TRBJ1-1; no clear D. This CDR3 comprises 16 residues. V lost 6 bases and J 0 bases, leaving 17 bases between the germline ends. Germline V gene data show CDR1 as SNHLY and CDR2 as FYNNEI. CDR3 protein: CASREQHPTLNTEAFF. The CDR3, as DNA: TGTGCCAGCAGGGAACAGCACCCCACCTTGAACACTGAAGCTTTCTTT.

This clonotype was seen more than once but under ten times. V and J are TRBV19 and TRBJ2-3, with D uncertain. The CDR3 covers 13 residues. Trimming removed 7 bases at V and 6 bases at J, with 14 bases between. Looked up from germline, CDR1 is LNHDA and CDR2 is SQIVND (reference sequence). The chain's CDR3 is CASMSHPGDTQYF. The DNA for the CDR3 is TGTGCCAGTATGTCACACCCCGGGGATACGCAGTATTTT.

This clonotype was seen only a few times. V is TRBV29-1 and J is TRBJ2-1; no reliable D call. Looked up from germline, CDR1 is SQVTM and CDR2 is ANQGSEA. Deletions cut 0 bases from V and 6 bases from J, with 15 bases between. The CDR3 has 15 amino acids. This chain's CDR3 is CSVEDPSGLLNEQFF. The CDR3 DNA reads as TGCAGCGTTGAAGATCCTTCGGGCCTCCTCAATGAGCAGTTCTTC.

In this sample, this clonotype turned up many times. This chain joins TRBV7-8 and TRBJ2-1; possibly TRBD2 for D (6 bases). Trimming pared 4 bases from V and 6 bases from J, leaving 16 bases between. The CDR3 is made up of 15 amino acids. In germline, CDR1 is SGHVS, CDR2 FQNEAQ. Written as DNA, the CDR3 is TGTGCCAGCAGCTCCCTCGGCGGGGCTATCAATGAGCAGTTCTTC. Translation: CASSSLGGAINEQFF.

This clonotype was seen more than once but under ten times. The chain carries TRBV4-1 and TRBJ1-1, with a possible D match to TRBD1 (5 bases). CDR1 is MGHRA, CDR2 YSYEKL, per germline. The V end was cut by 0 bases, the J end by 5 bases, with 13 bases between. The CDR3 length is 15 residues. CDR3 sequence: CASSQEDTAGTEAFF. CDR3 coding DNA: TGCGCCAGCAGCCAAGAGGATACAGCAGGGACTGAAGCTTTCTTT.

In this sample, this clonotype is large. V is TRBV2 and J is TRBJ1-1; no definite D call. Germline assignment: CDR1 SNHLY and CDR2 FYNNEI. Trimming pared 3 bases from V and 4 bases from J, leaving 9 bases between. The CDR3 is 13 amino acids. Here the CDR3 reads CASSDGRSTEAFF. The CDR3 DNA reads TGTGCCAGCAGTGACGGACGGAGCACTGAAGCTTTCTTT.

The chain couples TRBV12-3 or TRBV12-4 to TRBJ2-2; 7 positions agree with TRBD1. The CDR3 totals 15 residues. With V trimmed by 7 bases and J by 0 bases, 5 bases remained unmatched. This CDR3 reads CASILGTANTGELFF. The CDR3 DNA sequence: TGTGCCAGCATCCTCGGGACAGCGAACACCGGGGAGCTGTTTTTT.

The chain links TRBV5-5 to TRBJ1-1; no firm D call. The CDR3 loop spans 16 amino acids. V was pared by 0 bases and J by 1 base, with 13 bases between. Per germline, CDR1 SGHKS and CDR2 YYEKEE (reference sequence). In DNA form, the CDR3 reads TGTGCCAGCAGCTTGGCCGGGTTACTTACGAACACTGAAGCTTTCTTT. As protein: CASSLAGLLTNTEAFF.

The table lists this clonotype with a few counts. This rearrangement joins TRBV7-9 to TRBJ2-7; D is perhaps TRBD1 (5 bases). V lost 2 bases, J lost 5 bases, and 10 bases lay in between. The CDR3 consists of 13 residues. Germline V lookup: CDR1 SEHNR, CDR2 FQNEAQ (reference sequence). The CDR3: CASSLQGSDEQYF. The CDR3 DNA is TGTGCCAGCAGCTTACAGGGAAGTGACGAGCAGTACTTC. Looking up the rest from reference TRBV7-9 and TRBJ2-7 gives the full variable domain: DTGVSQNPRHKITKRGQNVTFRCDPISEHNRLYWYRQTLGQGPEFLTYFQNEAQLEKSRLLSDRFSAERPKGSFSTLEIQRTEQGDSAMYLCASSLQGSDEQYFGPGTRLTVT.

The sample holds a few counts of this clonotype. This chain connects TRBV2 to TRBJ2-1; 7 bases line up with TRBD2. CDR1 SNHLY and CDR2 FYNNEI come from the germline V gene. CDR3 length: 12 residues. V lost 11 bases, J lost 9 bases, and 10 bases stayed unmatched. CDR3 sequence (DNA): TGTGCCGCTCGGGGGGTCTCGACTGAGCAGTTCTTC. It encodes CAARGVSTEQFF.

In its sample, this clonotype was seen many times. The CDR3 DNA is TGTGCCAGCAGTTCGATTTGGGACAGTTACAATGAGCAGTTCTTC. Translation: CASSSIWDSYNEQFF. This chain uses TRBV28 with TRBJ2-1; 7 nucleotides line up with TRBD1. Germline CDR1 MDHEN, CDR2 SYDVKM. The ends lost 4 bases at V and 4 bases at J; junction bases unmatched: 7. The CDR3 spans 15 residues.

This clonotype was counted only a few times. This sequence joins TRBV5-1 and TRBJ2-1; D gene unclear. Germline CDR1 and CDR2: SGHRS and YFSETQ. This CDR3 is built from 16 residues. Trimming removed 0 bases at V and 5 bases at J, with 15 bases between. The CDR3 loop is CASSLGRPRQDNEQFF. The CDR3 nucleotides are TGCGCCAGCAGCTTGGGTCGGCCCCGGCAGGACAATGAGCAGTTCTTC. The full variable domain, its missing parts supplied by reference TRBV5-1 and TRBJ2-1, is KAGVTQTPRYLIKTRGQQVTLSCSPISGHRSVSWYQQTPGQGLQFLFEYFSETQRNKGNFPGRFSGRQFSNSRSEMNVSTLELGDSALYLCASSLGRPRQDNEQFFGPGTRLTVL.

This clonotype was found a few times. This chain connects TRBV25-1 to TRBJ1-1, with D maybe TRBD1 (5 bases). This CDR3 is 14 amino acids long. CDR1 is MGHDK, CDR2 SYGVNS, per germline. V was shortened by 2 bases and J by 4 bases, with 11 bases between the two germline ends. Here the CDR3 DNA reads TGTGCCAGCAGTGAACTAGGGGCCTTCACTGAAGCTTTCTTT. As protein: CASSELGAFTEAFF.

This clonotype occurred a few times. This chain joins TRBV28 and TRBJ1-2; maybe TRBD1 (5 bases). The germline V gene has CDR1 MDHEN and CDR2 SYDVKM. Trimming shortened V by 6 bases and J by 2 bases, and 19 bases separated the two germline ends. The CDR3 runs 16 residues. The CDR3 reads CASSSLRTPTNYGYTF. The CDR3 region has the DNA TGTGCCAGCAGCAGCCTTAGGACACCAACCAACTATGGCTACACCTTC.

The chain recombines TRBV6-5 with TRBJ2-1; TRBD1 matches at 8 bases. V shed 2 bases, J shed 4 bases, and the junction held 4 bases outside the gene matches. Germline assignment: CDR1 MNHEY and CDR2 SVGAGI. The CDR3 loop spans 15 amino acids. The CDR3 region is CASSYTDRDYNEQFF. In DNA, the CDR3 is TGTGCCAGCAGTTACACGGACAGGGATTACAATGAGCAGTTCTTC.

This clonotype has a handful of counts. The V call is TRBV7-3, the J call TRBJ2-1, with D maybe TRBD2 (6 bases). Germline V gene lookup returns CDR1 SGHTA and CDR2 FQGTGA. The length of the CDR3 is 15 residues. V was pared by 0 bases and J by 4 bases, with 10 bases between. The CDR3 spells CASSLTGLGYNEQFF. CDR3 nucleotide sequence: TGTGCCAGCAGCTTAACGGGACTGGGATACAATGAGCAGTTCTTC.

This clonotype has more than one count but fewer than ten. The rearrangement links TRBV12-3 or TRBV12-4 to TRBJ2-2; D perhaps matches TRBD2 (6 bases). CDR3 size: 13 residues. Trimming removed 3 bases from V and 6 bases from J, with 8 bases in between. The CDR3 loop is CASSFGGSGELFF. As DNA, the CDR3 is TGTGCCAGCAGTTTTGGGGGGTCCGGGGAGCTGTTTTTT.

The CDR3 DNA is TGTGCCAGCAGTGCGGGGGCTTTCTTT. Protein sequence: CASSAGAFF. The chain combines TRBV2 with TRBJ1-1; D is unresolved. In germline, CDR1 is SNHLY, CDR2 FYNNEI. Trimming removed 4 bases at V and 11 bases at J, with 5 bases between. This CDR3 contains 9 residues.

The CDR3 region is CATSQRGGTTQETQYF. The CDR3 DNA follows: TGTGCCACCAGTCAACGCGGGGGGACTACCCAAGAGACCCAGTACTTC. The chain joins TRBV24-1 to TRBJ2-5, with TRBD2 identical over 8 bases. Germline V gene data show CDR1 as KGHDR and CDR2 as SFDVKD. V lost 6 bases, J lost 1 base, and 9 bases stayed unmatched. The CDR3 totals 16 residues.

V usage is TRBV11-2 and J usage is TRBJ2-7; perhaps TRBD1 as D (6 bases). CDR3 length: 18 residues. The germline V gene encodes CDR1 SGHAT and CDR2 FQNNGV. V lost 5 bases and J 2 bases, leaving 25 bases between the germline ends. This chain's CDR3 is CASSIVSTDRRSAYEQYF. The CDR3 region has the DNA TGTGCCAGCAGCATCGTGTCTACCGACAGGAGAAGCGCCTACGAGCAGTACTTC.

This chain links TRBV28 with TRBJ2-1; 13 bases are a match to TRBD2. The germline CDR1 and CDR2 sequences are MDHEN and SYDVKM. Germline trimming cut 4 bases from V and 9 bases from J; bases unmatched to any gene: 15. CDR3 size: 18 residues. The CDR3 spells CASSSLTSGGHFVGEQFF. The CDR3 region has the DNA TGTGCCAGCAGTTCCCTGACTAGCGGGGGGCATTTTGTCGGTGAGCAGTTCTTC.

This clonotype has just a few counts. This sequence joins TRBV4-1 and TRBJ2-3; 7 bases are a match to TRBD1. Germline loops: CDR1 MGHRA, CDR2 YSYEKL. The CDR3 runs 16 residues. V was pared by 3 bases and J by 2 bases, with 8 bases of the junction left unmatched. Here the CDR3 reads CASSHLGQEYTDTQYF. In nucleotides, the CDR3 is TGCGCCAGCAGCCACCTAGGACAGGAGTACACAGATACGCAGTATTTT.

This sequence joins TRBV27 and TRBJ1-5; 7 bases fit TRBD1. Germline V gene data show CDR1 as MNHEY and CDR2 as SMNVEV (reference sequence). After removal of 7 bases from V and 0 bases from J, the junction contained 15 bases not matched to a gene. The CDR3 contains 18 residues. The CDR3 DNA sequence: TGTGCCAGCACCCTCTTCCGGGGACAGATCAATAGCAATCAGCCCCAGCATTTT. This translates into CASTLFRGQINSNQPQHF.

In this sample, this clonotype turned up a few times. This sequence joins TRBV9 and TRBJ2-2; tentative D call: TRBD1 (5 bases). CDR3 size: 15 residues. V was pared by 2 bases and J by 1 base, with 9 bases between. Germline values: CDR1 SGDLS, CDR2 YYNGEE. The CDR3 region has the DNA TGTGCCAGCAGCGTCTTTCAGGGGAACACCGGGGAGCTGTTTTTT. This codes for CASSVFQGNTGELFF.

The V and J genes are TRBV29-1 and TRBJ1-3; D remains ambiguous. In germline, CDR1 is SQVTM, CDR2 ANQGSEA. Trimming cost V 6 bases and J 0 bases, with 15 bases left between them. The CDR3 spans 15 residues. CDR3 in amino acids: CSVLNLKDSGNTIYF. The CDR3 DNA sequence: TGCAGCGTCCTGAACCTGAAAGACTCTGGAAACACCATATATTTT. The variable domain in full, completed from reference TRBV29-1 and TRBJ1-3, reads SAVISQKPSRDICQRGTSLTIQCQVDSQVTMMFWYRQQPGQSLTLIATANQGSEATYESGFVIDKFPISRPNLTFSTLTVSNMSPEDSSIYLCSVLNLKDSGNTIYFGEGSWLTVV.

This clonotype was seen only a few times. The rearrangement links TRBV4-2 to TRBJ2-5; D is perhaps TRBD1 (5 bases). The CDR3 sequence is 15 residues long. Between the trimmed V and J ends, which lost 1 base and 2 bases, there was a span of 11 bases. Per germline, CDR1 LGHNA and CDR2 YNFKEQ. The CDR3 region is CASSQVQAVQETQYF. CDR3 nucleotide sequence: TGTGCCAGCAGCCAAGTACAGGCGGTACAAGAGACCCAGTACTTC.

This chain links TRBV7-3 with TRBJ1-3; a weak D match, TRBD1 (5 bases). Looked up from germline, CDR1 is SGHTA and CDR2 is FQGTGA. This CDR3 has 15 amino acids. The ends were cut back, 8 bases at V and 0 bases at J, with 14 bases in the middle. CDR3 residues: CASSRDGFSGNTIYF. Here the CDR3 DNA reads TGTGCCAGCTCCCGGGACGGCTTCTCTGGAAACACCATATATTTT.